This T cell receptor beta chain was identified during a study of CD8 T cells in ankylosing spondylitis. This clonotype was seen a few times. The CDR3 length is 16 residues. Germline V gene data show CDR1 as LGHNA and CDR2 as YSLEER. The V end was cut by 4 bases, the J end by 0 bases, with 10 bases between. Quantitative 5'-RACE with molecular barcodes was used to make the TCR beta libraries. TCRdb called the 5' RACE reads again in MiXCR, with one record for every CDR3 protein. Among approximately 220,000 distinct CDR3 sequences listed, roughly 24% were seen once. The specimen sequenced was blood, either unsorted or a sorted T cell fraction (not recorded which). The chain is built from TRBV4-3 and TRBJ2-6; D gene uncertain. The sequence was collected from a male donor with ankylosing spondylitis or in good health (not recorded which). CDR3 sequence reads: CASSRQADSGANVLTF. CDR3 DNA sequence: TGCGCCAGCAGCCGTCAGGCCGACTCTGGGGCCAACGTCCTGACTTTC.